This T cell receptor (beta chain) appears in the sequencing data of a study of control samples from healthy donors and cancer patients. The CDR3 extends over 15 amino acids. The V and J ends lost 8 bases and 8 bases respectively, with 22 bases between them. Looked up from germline, CDR1 is MGHDK and CDR2 is SYGVNS. Libraries were prepared by immunoSEQ multiplex PCR; TCRdb keeps only in-frame clonotypes and omits some of them. Among over 100,000 clones listed, approximately 90% were seen once. This rearrangement joins TRBV25-1 to TRBJ1-3; tentative D call: TRBD1 (6 bases). What was sequenced was blood. The receptor was isolated from a man aged 35-49 years in good health. This CDR3 reads CASPKGGLRVDTIYF. The DNA for the CDR3 is TGTGCCAGCCCCAAGGGGGGGCTCAGGGTGGACACCATATATTTT.